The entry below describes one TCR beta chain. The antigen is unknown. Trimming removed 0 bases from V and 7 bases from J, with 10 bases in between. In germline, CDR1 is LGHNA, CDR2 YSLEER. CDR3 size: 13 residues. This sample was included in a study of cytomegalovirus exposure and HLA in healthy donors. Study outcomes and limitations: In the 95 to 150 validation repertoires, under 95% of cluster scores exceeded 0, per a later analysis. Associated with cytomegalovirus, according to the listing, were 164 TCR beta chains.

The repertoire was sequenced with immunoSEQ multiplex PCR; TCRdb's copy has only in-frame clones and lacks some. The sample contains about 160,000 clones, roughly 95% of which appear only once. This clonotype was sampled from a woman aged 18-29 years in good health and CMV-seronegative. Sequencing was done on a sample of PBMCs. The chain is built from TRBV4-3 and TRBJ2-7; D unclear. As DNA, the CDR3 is TGCGCCAGCAGCCAAGATGATTACTCGGAGCAGTACTTC. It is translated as CASSQDDYSEQYF.